This T cell receptor (beta chain) was captured in a study of human T cells and chemical hapten exposure. The wider study: DPC at 2% was the sensitizing agent, placed on about 2 cm by about 2 cm of upper inner arm skin.

Germline V gene lookup returns CDR1 DFQATT and CDR2 SNEGSKA (reference sequence). Germline trimming cut 5 bases from V and 14 bases from J; bases unmatched to any gene: 10. The CDR3 extends over 12 amino acids. Time point here: patch test 3, about 24 weeks after DPC sensitization. Treatment of the sample: therapeutic diphenylcyclopropenone sensitization with weekly scalp DPC. Authors' data handling: The median was roughly 100,000 TCRs per sample, ranging 23,224 to 690,600. MiXCR, applied by TCRdb to the RACE reads, yields one record per CDR3 protein. TCRdb's processing, not the authors', yielded these V and J calls. Here the sample spans 80,000 to 100,000 distinct CDR3 sequences, 10% to 13% being singletons.

This receptor was identified in a woman between 45 and 65 years old with alopecia areata. Some clones in this sample may be carry-over from other donors' samples. The sample was whole blood, taken in connection with sensitization to the hapten diphenylcyclopropenone (DPC). V usage is TRBV20-1 and J usage is TRBJ1-2, with 11 positions matching TRBD1. The CDR3 bases are TGCAGTGCTCCGGGACAGGGGGTTTATCATACCTTC. This sequence encodes CSAPGQGVYHTF.